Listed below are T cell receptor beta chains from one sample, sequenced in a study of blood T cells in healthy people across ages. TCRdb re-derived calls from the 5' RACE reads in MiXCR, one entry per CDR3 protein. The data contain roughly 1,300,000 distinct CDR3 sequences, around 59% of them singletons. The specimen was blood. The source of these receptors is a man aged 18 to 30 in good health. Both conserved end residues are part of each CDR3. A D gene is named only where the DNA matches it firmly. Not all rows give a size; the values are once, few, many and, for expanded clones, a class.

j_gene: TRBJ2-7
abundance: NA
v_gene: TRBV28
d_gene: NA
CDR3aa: CASTSGISGYEQYF
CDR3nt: TGTGCCAGCACCTCGGGAATTTCAGGCTACGAGCAGTACTTC

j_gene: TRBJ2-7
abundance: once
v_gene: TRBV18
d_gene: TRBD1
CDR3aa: CASSLGRADRGLYEQYF
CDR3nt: TGTGCCAGCTCACTAGGGAGGGCGGACAGGGGACTCTACGAGCAGTACTTC

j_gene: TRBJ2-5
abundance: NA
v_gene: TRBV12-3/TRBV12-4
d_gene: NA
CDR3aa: CASSSLLGQQETQYF
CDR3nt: TGTGCCAGCAGCTCGCTCCTGGGGCAACAAGAGACCCAGTACTTC

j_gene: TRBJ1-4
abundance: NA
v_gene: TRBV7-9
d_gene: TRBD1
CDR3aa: CASSRTGPGEKLFF
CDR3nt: TGTGCCAGCAGCAGGACAGGGCCGGGTGAAAAACTGTTTTTT

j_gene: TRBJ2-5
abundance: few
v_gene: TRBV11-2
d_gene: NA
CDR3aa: CASSRIREVQETQYF
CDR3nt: TGTGCCAGCAGCCGCATCAGAGAGGTCCAAGAGACCCAGTACTTC

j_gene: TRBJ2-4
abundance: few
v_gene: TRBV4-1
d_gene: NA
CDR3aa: CASSQVGGNIQYF
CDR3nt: TGCGCCAGCAGCCAAGTTGGGGGGAACATTCAGTACTTC

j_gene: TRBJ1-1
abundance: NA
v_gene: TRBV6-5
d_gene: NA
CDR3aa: CATCRDRNTEAFF
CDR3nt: TGTGCCACCTGCCGGGATAGGAACACTGAAGCTTTCTTT

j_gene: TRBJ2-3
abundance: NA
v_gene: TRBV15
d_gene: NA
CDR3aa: CATSRDNPDTQYF
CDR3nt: TGTGCCACCAGCAGGGATAACCCAGATACGCAGTATTTT

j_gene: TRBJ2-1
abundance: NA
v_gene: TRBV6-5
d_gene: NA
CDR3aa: CASSYSQSSYNEQFF
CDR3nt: TGTGCCAGCAGTTACTCGCAGTCCTCCTACAATGAGCAGTTCTTC

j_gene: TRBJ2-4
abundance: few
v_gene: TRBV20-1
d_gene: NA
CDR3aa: CSARRVGAFLEQYF
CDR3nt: TGCAGTGCTAGACGGGTTGGGGCCTTTCTGGAGCAGTACTTC

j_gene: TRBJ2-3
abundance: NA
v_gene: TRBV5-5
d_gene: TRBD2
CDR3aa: CASSLRDYPDTQYF
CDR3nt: TGTGCCAGCAGCTTAAGGGACTATCCCGATACGCAGTATTTT

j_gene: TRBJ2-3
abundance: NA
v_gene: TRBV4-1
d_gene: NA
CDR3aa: CASSPEPRTDTQYF
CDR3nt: TGCGCCAGCAGCCCCGAACCCCGCACAGATACGCAGTATTTT

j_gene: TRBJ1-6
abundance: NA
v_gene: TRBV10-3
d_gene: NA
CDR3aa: CAISDLGLGSPLHF
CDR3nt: TGTGCCATCAGTGACCTGGGTTTAGGGTCACCCCTCCACTTT

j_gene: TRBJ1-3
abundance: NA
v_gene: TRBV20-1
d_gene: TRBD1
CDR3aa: CSAYGQGSGNTIYF
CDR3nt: TGCAGTGCTTATGGACAGGGGTCTGGAAACACCATATATTTT

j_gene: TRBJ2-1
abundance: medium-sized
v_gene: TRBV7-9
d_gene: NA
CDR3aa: CASSPTDGDNEQFF
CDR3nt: TGTGCCAGCAGCCCAACCGACGGAGACAATGAGCAGTTCTTC

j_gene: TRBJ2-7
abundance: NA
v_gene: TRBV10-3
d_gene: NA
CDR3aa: CAISDLVGVWYEQYF
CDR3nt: TGTGCCATCAGTGATTTGGTGGGAGTTTGGTACGAGCAGTACTTC

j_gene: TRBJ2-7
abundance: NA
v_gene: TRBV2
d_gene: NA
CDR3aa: CAGGTFAYEQYF
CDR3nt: TGTGCTGGGGGGACCTTCGCCTACGAGCAGTACTTC

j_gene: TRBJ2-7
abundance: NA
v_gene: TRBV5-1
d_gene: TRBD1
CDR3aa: CASSVRQGNGEQYF
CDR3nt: TGCGCCAGCAGCGTCCGACAGGGGAACGGCGAGCAGTACTTC

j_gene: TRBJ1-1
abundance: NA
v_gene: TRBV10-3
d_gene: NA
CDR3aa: CAISESVGAEAFF
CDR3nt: TGTGCCATCAGTGAGTCGGTTGGGGCTGAAGCTTTCTTT

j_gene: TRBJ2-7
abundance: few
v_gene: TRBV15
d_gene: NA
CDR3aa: CATSRDSEGGNYEQYF
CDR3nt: TGTGCCACCAGCAGAGATTCAGAAGGGGGGAACTACGAGCAGTACTTC

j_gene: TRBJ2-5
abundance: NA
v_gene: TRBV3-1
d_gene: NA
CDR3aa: CASSQSRDNFQETQYF
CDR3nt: TGTGCCAGCAGCCAAAGCCGGGACAACTTCCAAGAGACCCAGTACTTC

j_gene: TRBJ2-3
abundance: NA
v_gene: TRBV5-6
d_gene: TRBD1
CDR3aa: CASSGTGGTTDTQYF
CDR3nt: TGTGCCAGCAGCGGGACAGGGGGGACCACAGATACGCAGTATTTT

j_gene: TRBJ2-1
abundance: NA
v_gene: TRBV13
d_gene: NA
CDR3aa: CASSAPTSGSNEQFF
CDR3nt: TGTGCCAGCAGCGCCCCAACCAGCGGTTCGAATGAGCAGTTCTTC

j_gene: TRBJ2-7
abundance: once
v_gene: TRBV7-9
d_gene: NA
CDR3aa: CASSGPVQGFYEQYF
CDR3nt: TGTGCCAGCAGCGGGCCGGTCCAGGGATTCTACGAGCAGTACTTC

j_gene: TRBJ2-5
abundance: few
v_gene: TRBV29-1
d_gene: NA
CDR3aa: CSVDKTGETQYF
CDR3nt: TGCAGCGTTGACAAGACAGGAGAGACCCAGTACTTC

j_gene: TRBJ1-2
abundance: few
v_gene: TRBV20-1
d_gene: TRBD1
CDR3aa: CSARDLGTGIINYGYTF
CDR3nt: TGCAGTGCTAGAGATCTGGGGACAGGGATCATAAACTATGGCTACACCTTC

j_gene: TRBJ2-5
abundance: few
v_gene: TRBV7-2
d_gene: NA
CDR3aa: CASSLAGPYQETQYF
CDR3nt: TGTGCCAGCAGCTTAGCGGGGCCGTACCAAGAGACCCAGTACTTC

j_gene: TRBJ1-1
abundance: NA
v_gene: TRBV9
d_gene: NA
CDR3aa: CASSDGTPNTEAFF
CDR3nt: TGTGCCAGCAGCGACGGGACCCCGAACACTGAAGCTTTCTTT

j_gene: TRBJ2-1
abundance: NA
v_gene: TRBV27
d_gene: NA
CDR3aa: CASSVAGVDEQFF
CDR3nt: TGTGCCAGCAGTGTCGCAGGGGTGGATGAGCAGTTCTTC

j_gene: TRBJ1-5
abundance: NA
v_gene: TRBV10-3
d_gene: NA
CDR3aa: CAIRDSHQPQHF
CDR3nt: TGTGCCATCAGGGACAGCCATCAGCCCCAGCATTTT

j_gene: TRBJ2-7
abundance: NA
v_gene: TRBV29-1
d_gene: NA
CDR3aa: CSVERAMEGSYEQYF
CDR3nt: TGCAGCGTTGAACGGGCAATGGAGGGCTCCTACGAGCAGTACTTC

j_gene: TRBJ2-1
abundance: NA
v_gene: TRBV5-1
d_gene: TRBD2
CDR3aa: CASSWAEAGVGNEQFF
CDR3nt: TGCGCCAGCAGCTGGGCCGAAGCGGGAGTTGGTAATGAGCAGTTCTTC

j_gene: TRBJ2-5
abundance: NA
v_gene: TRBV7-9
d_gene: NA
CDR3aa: CASSLALYGRLETQYF
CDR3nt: TGTGCCAGCAGCTTAGCGCTGTACGGGAGACTAGAGACCCAGTACTTC

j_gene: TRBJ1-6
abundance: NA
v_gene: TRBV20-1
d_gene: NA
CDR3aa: CSARPTEDSPLHF
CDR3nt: TGCAGTGCTAGGCCCACAGAGGATTCACCCCTCCACTTT

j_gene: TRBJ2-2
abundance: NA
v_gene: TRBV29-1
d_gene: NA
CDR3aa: CSVEGPNTGELFF
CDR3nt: TGCAGCGTTGAGGGGCCGAACACCGGGGAGCTGTTTTTT

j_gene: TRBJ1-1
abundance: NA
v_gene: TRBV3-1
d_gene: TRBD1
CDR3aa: CASSPTGANTEAFF
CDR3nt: TGTGCCAGCAGCCCGACAGGGGCGAACACTGAAGCTTTCTTT

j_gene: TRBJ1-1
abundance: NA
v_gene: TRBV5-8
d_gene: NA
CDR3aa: CTSSVADLNTEAFF
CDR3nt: TGTACCAGCAGCGTCGCAGATCTGAACACTGAAGCTTTCTTT

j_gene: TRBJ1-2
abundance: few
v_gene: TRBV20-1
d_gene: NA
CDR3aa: CSARPPGETNYGYTF
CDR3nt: TGCAGTGCTAGACCCCCAGGGGAGACTAACTATGGCTACACCTTC

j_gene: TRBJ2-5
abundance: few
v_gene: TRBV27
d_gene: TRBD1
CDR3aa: CASSRQGVEQETQYF
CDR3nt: TGTGCCAGCAGTCGCCAGGGGGTTGAACAAGAGACCCAGTACTTC

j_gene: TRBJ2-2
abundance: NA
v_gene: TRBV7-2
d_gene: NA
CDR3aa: CASSLVMAEELFF
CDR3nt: TGTGCCAGCAGCTTAGTGATGGCGGAGGAGCTGTTTTTT

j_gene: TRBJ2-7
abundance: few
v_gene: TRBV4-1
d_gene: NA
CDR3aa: CASSQAGGSGEQYF
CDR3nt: TGCGCCAGCAGCCAAGCGGGGGGCTCGGGCGAGCAGTACTTC

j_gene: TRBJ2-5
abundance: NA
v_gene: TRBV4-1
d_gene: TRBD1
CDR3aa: CASSPRQGAQETQYF
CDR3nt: TGCGCCAGCAGCCCGAGACAGGGGGCGCAGGAGACCCAGTACTTC

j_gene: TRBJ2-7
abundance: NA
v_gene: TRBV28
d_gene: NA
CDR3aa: CASTTEADSITYEQYF
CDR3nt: TGTGCCAGCACCACTGAGGCAGATTCAATCACCTACGAGCAGTACTTC

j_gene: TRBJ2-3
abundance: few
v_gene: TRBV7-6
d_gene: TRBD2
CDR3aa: CASSPRLTSGDTQYF
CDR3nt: TGTGCCAGCAGTCCCAGGCTTACTAGCGGGGATACGCAGTATTTT

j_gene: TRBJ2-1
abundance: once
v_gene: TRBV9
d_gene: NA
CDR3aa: CASFGLELGYNEQFF
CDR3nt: TGTGCCAGCTTCGGACTTGAGCTTGGGTACAATGAGCAGTTCTTC

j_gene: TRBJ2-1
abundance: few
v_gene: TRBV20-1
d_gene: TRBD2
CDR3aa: CSASGRAPYNEQFF
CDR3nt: TGCAGTGCTAGCGGGAGGGCCCCCTACAATGAGCAGTTCTTC

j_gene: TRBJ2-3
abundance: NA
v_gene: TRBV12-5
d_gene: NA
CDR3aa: CASGSRIRGSADTQYF
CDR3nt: TGTGCTAGTGGTTCCCGGATCAGGGGAAGCGCAGATACGCAGTATTTT

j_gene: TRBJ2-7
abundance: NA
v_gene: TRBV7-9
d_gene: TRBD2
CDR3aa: CASSSEREMPYEQYF
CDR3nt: TGTGCCAGCAGCTCGGAGCGGGAGATGCCCTACGAGCAGTACTTC